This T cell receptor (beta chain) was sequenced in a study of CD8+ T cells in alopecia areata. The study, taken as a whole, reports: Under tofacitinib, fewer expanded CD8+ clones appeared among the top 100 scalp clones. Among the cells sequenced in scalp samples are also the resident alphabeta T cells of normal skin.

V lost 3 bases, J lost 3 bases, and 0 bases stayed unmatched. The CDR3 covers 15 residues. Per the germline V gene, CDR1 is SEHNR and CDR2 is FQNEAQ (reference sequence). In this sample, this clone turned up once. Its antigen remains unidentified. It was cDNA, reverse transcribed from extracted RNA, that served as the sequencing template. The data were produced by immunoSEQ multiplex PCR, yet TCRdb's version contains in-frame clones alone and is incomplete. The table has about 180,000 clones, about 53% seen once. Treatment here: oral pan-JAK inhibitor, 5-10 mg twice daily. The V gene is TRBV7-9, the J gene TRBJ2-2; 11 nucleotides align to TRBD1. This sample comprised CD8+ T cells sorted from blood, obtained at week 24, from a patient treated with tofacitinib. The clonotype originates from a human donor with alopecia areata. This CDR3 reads CASSLGQGDTGELFF. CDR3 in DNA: TGTGCCAGCAGCTTGGGACAGGGGGACACCGGGGAGCTGTTTTTT. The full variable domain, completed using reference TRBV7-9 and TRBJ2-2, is DTGVSQNPRHKITKRGQNVTFRCDPISEHNRLYWYRQTLGQGPEFLTYFQNEAQLEKSRLLSDRFSAERPKGSFSTLEIQRTEQGDSAMYLCASSLGQGDTGELFFGEGSRLTVL.